The rows below give T cell receptor beta chains drawn from one sample of a study of cytomegalovirus exposure and HLA in healthy donors. Method: immunoSEQ multiplex PCR; TCRdb's copy keeps in-frame clones and lacks some. The profile shows about 89,000 clones, 76% of them singletons. The sample was PBMCs. The receptors were sampled from a male donor in good health and CMV-seronegative. Both conserved end residues are part of each CDR3. D genes are given only for firm matches. Clone size, where shown, is once, few, many, or a class for clones that have expanded.

J: TRBJ1-2; D: NA; V: TRBV30; size: NA; CDR3: CAWLPFLTGNYGYTF; DNA: TGTGCCTGGCTCCCCTTTTTGACAGGAAACTATGGCTACACCTTC
J: TRBJ1-4; D: TRBD1; V: TRBV29-1; size: few; CDR3: CSVGTVYEKLFF; DNA: TGCAGCGTAGGGACAGTGTATGAAAAACTGTTTTTT
J: TRBJ2-7; D: TRBD1; V: TRBV7-2; size: NA; CDR3: CASSTRDRGPLEQYF; DNA: TGTGCCAGCAGCACCCGGGACAGGGGACCCCTCGAGCAGTACTTC
J: TRBJ2-5; D: NA; V: TRBV7-2; size: NA; CDR3: CASSPTYRETQYF; DNA: TGTGCCAGCAGCCCTACATACAGAGAGACCCAGTACTTC
J: TRBJ1-1; D: NA; V: TRBV15; size: once; CDR3: CATQRESEAFF; DNA: TGTGCCACCCAGCGAGAATCCGAAGCTTTCTTT
J: TRBJ2-7; D: TRBD1; V: TRBV14; size: NA; CDR3: CASSPRQGQAEQYF; DNA: TGTGCCAGCAGCCCTAGACAGGGACAAGCCGAGCAGTACTTC
J: TRBJ2-2; D: TRBD1; V: TRBV7-9; size: NA; CDR3: CASSLPGTGKSGELFF; DNA: TGTGCCAGCAGCTTACCCGGGACAGGGAAGTCCGGGGAGCTGTTTTTT
J: TRBJ2-5; D: TRBD2; V: TRBV27; size: NA; CDR3: CACGKRGKETQYF; DNA: TGTGCCTGCGGGAAGCGGGGTAAAGAGACCCAGTACTTC
J: TRBJ1-1; D: NA; V: TRBV7-2; size: NA; CDR3: CASSLNPAGNTEAFF; DNA: TGTGCCAGCAGCTTGAATCCCGCGGGGAACACTGAAGCTTTCTTT
J: TRBJ1-4; D: TRBD1; V: TRBV9; size: NA; CDR3: CASSPQDRAGEKLFF; DNA: TGTGCCAGCAGCCCACAGGACAGGGCGGGCGAAAAACTGTTTTTT
J: TRBJ1-5; D: NA; V: TRBV28; size: NA; CDR3: CASSIYDKPNQPQHF; DNA: TGTGCCAGCAGTATCTATGACAAACCCAATCAGCCCCAGCATTTT
J: TRBJ1-5; D: NA; V: TRBV18; size: once; CDR3: CASSPGQNSNQPQHF; DNA: TGTGCCAGCTCACCAGGACAGAATAGCAATCAGCCCCAGCATTTT
J: TRBJ1-2; D: TRBD1; V: TRBV18; size: few; CDR3: CASSPAGQYGYTF; DNA: TGTGCCAGCTCACCAGCGGGACAGTATGGCTACACCTTC
J: TRBJ2-7; D: TRBD2; V: TRBV27; size: NA; CDR3: CASIGGSGRAGGWEQYF; DNA: TGTGCCAGCATCGGAGGTAGCGGGAGGGCCGGGGGTTGGGAGCAGTACTTC
J: TRBJ2-7; D: NA; V: TRBV27; size: NA; CDR3: CASSWTVSYEQYF; DNA: TGTGCCAGCAGTTGGACAGTATCTTACGAGCAGTACTTC
J: TRBJ2-1; D: NA; V: TRBV4-3; size: NA; CDR3: CASSQDRNLRVREQFF; DNA: TGCGCCAGCAGCCAAGACCGGAACCTCAGGGTTCGGGAGCAGTTCTTC
J: TRBJ2-7; D: TRBD2; V: TRBV19; size: NA; CDR3: CASSTSGRKQYF; DNA: TGTGCCAGTAGTACCAGCGGGAGGAAGCAGTACTTC
J: TRBJ1-1; D: TRBD1; V: TRBV13; size: once; CDR3: CASSLGPGGTEAFF; DNA: TGTGCCAGCAGCTTAGGTCCAGGGGGGACTGAAGCTTTCTTT
J: TRBJ2-1; D: TRBD2; V: TRBV5-6; size: NA; CDR3: CASSLEAGSSYNEQFF; DNA: TGTGCCAGCAGCTTGGAAGCGGGATCCTCCTACAATGAGCAGTTCTTC
J: TRBJ1-3; D: TRBD1; V: TRBV11-2; size: NA; CDR3: CASSRVQGSSGNTIYF; DNA: TGTGCCAGCAGCCGGGTACAGGGGAGCTCTGGAAACACCATATATTTT
J: TRBJ2-7; D: TRBD1; V: TRBV7-2; size: NA; CDR3: CASSPTAGGRYEQYF; DNA: TGTGCCAGCAGCCCGACGGCAGGGGGTCGGTACGAGCAGTACTTC
J: TRBJ2-7; D: TRBD2; V: TRBV11-1; size: NA; CDR3: CASRWGRGSKKDEQYF; DNA: TGTGCCAGCAGATGGGGGAGGGGATCAAAAAAGGACGAGCAGTACTTC
J: TRBJ1-1; D: TRBD1; V: TRBV10-1; size: NA; CDR3: CASSATGATEAFF; DNA: TGCGCCAGCAGTGCGACAGGGGCTACTGAAGCTTTCTTT
J: TRBJ1-2; D: NA; V: TRBV7-2; size: NA; CDR3: CASSPDSLFYGYTF; DNA: TGTGCCAGCAGCCCGGACAGTTTATTCTATGGCTACACCTTC
J: TRBJ1-4; D: TRBD1; V: TRBV19; size: NA; CDR3: CASSRTRGQENNEKLFF; DNA: TGTGCCAGTAGTCGAACCCGGGGACAGGAGAATAATGAAAAACTGTTTTTT
J: TRBJ2-3; D: NA; V: TRBV7-9; size: once; CDR3: CASSPTPSDTQYF; DNA: TGTGCCAGCAGTCCAACTCCCTCCGATACGCAGTATTTT
J: TRBJ1-1; D: TRBD1; V: TRBV11-3; size: NA; CDR3: CASSLRGGPNTEAFF; DNA: TGTGCCAGCAGCTTAAGAGGGGGCCCTAACACTGAAGCTTTCTTT
J: TRBJ1-1; D: NA; V: TRBV9; size: NA; CDR3: CASSKQGGTEAFF; DNA: TGTGCCAGCAGCAAACAGGGTGGAACTGAAGCTTTCTTT
J: TRBJ2-6; D: NA; V: TRBV11-3; size: NA; CDR3: CASSRGSPRSGANVLTF; DNA: TGTGCCAGCAGTCGGGGATCCCCCCGATCTGGGGCCAACGTCCTGACTTTC
J: TRBJ2-2; D: TRBD2; V: TRBV6-1; size: NA; CDR3: CASSELAGIGGELFF; DNA: TGTGCCAGCAGTGAGCTAGCGGGAATTGGCGGGGAGCTGTTTTTT
J: TRBJ1-2; D: TRBD1; V: TRBV7-2; size: once; CDR3: CASSLVRDRGLGGYTF; DNA: TGTGCCAGCAGCTTAGTCAGGGACAGGGGTCTAGGGGGCTACACCTTC
J: TRBJ2-5; D: NA; V: TRBV6-5; size: NA; CDR3: CASSYGGHVETQYF; DNA: TGTGCCAGCAGTTACGGAGGGCATGTGGAGACCCAGTACTTC
J: TRBJ1-1; D: TRBD1; V: TRBV7-2; size: once; CDR3: CASIADRGVTEAFF; DNA: TGTGCCAGCATCGCGGACAGGGGAGTCACTGAAGCTTTCTTT
J: TRBJ1-1; D: TRBD1; V: TRBV4-1; size: NA; CDR3: CASSQDGTGGSNTEAFF; DNA: TGCGCCAGCAGCCAAGACGGTACAGGGGGATCAAACACTGAAGCTTTCTTT
J: TRBJ2-6; D: NA; V: TRBV19; size: NA; CDR3: CASSLSEATQSSGANVLTF; DNA: TGTGCCAGTAGTCTTTCGGAGGCCACACAGAGCTCTGGGGCCAACGTCCTGACTTTC
J: TRBJ2-3; D: TRBD1; V: TRBV9; size: NA; CDR3: CASSEQGEDTQYF; DNA: TGTGCCAGCAGCGAACAGGGGGAAGATACGCAGTATTTT
J: TRBJ1-6; D: NA; V: TRBV4-1; size: once; CDR3: CASSPSFLLGSPLHF; DNA: TGCGCCAGCAGCCCGTCGTTCCTACTAGGTTCACCCCTCCACTTT
J: TRBJ1-5; D: NA; V: TRBV5-6; size: few; CDR3: CASSLGGDQPQHF; DNA: TGTGCCAGCAGCTTGGGGGGGGATCAGCCCCAGCATTTT
J: TRBJ1-1; D: NA; V: TRBV5-5; size: NA; CDR3: CASTRQVGTEAFF; DNA: TGTGCCAGCACCCGACAGGTCGGCACTGAAGCTTTCTTT
J: TRBJ1-1; D: NA; V: TRBV5-5; size: NA; CDR3: CASSLGQKINTEAFF; DNA: TGTGCCAGCAGCTTGGGACAGAAAATTAACACTGAAGCTTTCTTT
J: TRBJ1-2; D: NA; V: TRBV4-2; size: few; CDR3: CASSQANYGYTF; DNA: TGTGCCAGCAGCCAAGCGAACTATGGCTACACCTTC
J: TRBJ1-5; D: NA; V: TRBV2; size: NA; CDR3: CASSEAGQNQPQHF; DNA: TGTGCCAGCAGTGAAGCGGGGCAGAATCAGCCCCAGCATTTT
J: TRBJ1-4; D: NA; V: TRBV7-2; size: NA; CDR3: CASSLAWGVNEKLFF; DNA: TGTGCCAGCAGCTTAGCTTGGGGGGTTAATGAAAAACTGTTTTTT
J: TRBJ1-4; D: TRBD1; V: TRBV4-3; size: once; CDR3: CASSQLRQGGEKLFF; DNA: TGCGCCAGCAGCCAATTAAGGCAGGGGGGTGAAAAACTGTTTTTT
J: TRBJ2-7; D: NA; V: TRBV28; size: NA; CDR3: CASSPSGLPFGYEQYF; DNA: TGTGCCAGCAGTCCCTCGGGACTGCCGTTCGGATACGAGCAGTACTTC
J: TRBJ1-6; D: NA; V: TRBV28; size: NA; CDR3: CASSSQGISYNSPLHF; DNA: TGTGCCAGCAGTTCCCAGGGAATATCCTATAATTCACCCCTCCACTTT
J: TRBJ1-2; D: NA; V: TRBV7-3; size: NA; CDR3: CASSLQPGTSYGYTF; DNA: TGTGCCAGCAGCTTACAACCCGGGACATCCTATGGCTACACCTTC
J: TRBJ1-1; D: TRBD1; V: TRBV18; size: NA; CDR3: CASSPNRGSEAFF; DNA: TGTGCCAGCTCACCAAACAGGGGCAGTGAAGCTTTCTTT
J: TRBJ1-2; D: NA; V: TRBV2; size: NA; CDR3: CASRVDRNYGYTF; DNA: TGTGCCAGCAGGGTGGACAGAAACTATGGCTACACCTTC